Shown below are 21 T cell receptor beta chains from a single sample sequenced in a study of CD8+ T cells in alopecia areata. RNA extraction was followed by reverse transcription into cDNA, which acted as the sequencing template. Libraries were prepared by immunoSEQ multiplex PCR; TCRdb keeps only in-frame clonotypes and omits some of them. This sample shows around 300,000 clones and no singletons; about 1.1% rests with the ten largest. Sorting relied on CD4, CD8alpha, NKG2D, NKG2ACE and other markers applied to pooled cutaneous lymph node cells. Sequenced input: CD4+ T cells sorted from a lymph node. The source of these receptors is a C3H/HeJ mouse with alopecia areata. These mice share the MHC haplotype H2-k.

There are a few counts of this clone. Here the gene names and germline are mouse. The read ends 4 residues shy of where the CDR3 ends; the end is completed using the germline J gene. Other DNA sequences of this sample code for an identical CDR3. This chain connects TRBV19 to TRBJ1-1; maybe TRBD1 (5 bases). Germline V gene sequence: CDR1 FNHDT, CDR2 SITEND (reference sequence). There are 13 residues in the CDR3. V lost 3 bases, J lost 1 base, and 7 bases lay in between. The CDR3 spells CASSTGRNTEVFF. The DNA read from the CDR3 is TGTGCCAGCAGTACAGGGAGGAACACA.

With respect to this clone: The gene names given are mouse names. Read sequence stops 4 residues before the CDR3 end, and the germline J gene provides the missing end. The V call is TRBV13-3, the J call TRBJ2-7; a possible D gene is TRBD1 (6 bases). The CDR3 has 13 amino acids. Trimming took off 2 bases at V and 2 bases at J, with 8 bases between the two ends. Germline V gives CDR1 NNHDY, CDR2 SYVADS. The CDR3 loop is CASSERTAYEQYF. The covered CDR3 bases are TGTGCCAGCAGTGAGAGGACAGCCTAT.

This clone has only a few counts. Germline and genes: mouse. The read terminates 4 residues ahead of where the CDR3 ends, so the germline J gene completes it. The chain recombines TRBV1 with TRBJ1-2, with a tentative D call TRBD1 (5 bases). Germline loops: CDR1 NSQYPW, CDR2 LRSPGD (reference sequence). This CDR3 contains 14 residues. Trimming removed 0 bases at V and 4 bases at J, with 9 bases between. This CDR3 reads CTCSADSQGSDYTF. Partial CDR3 DNA: TGCACCTGCAGTGCAGATTCCCAGGGCTCC.

This clone was counted only a few times. Genes and germline come from the mouse. The read terminates 4 residues before the CDR3 end, so the remaining end is supplied by the germline J gene. The V call is TRBV13-2, the J call TRBJ2-1, with a tentative D call TRBD1 (6 bases). The CDR3 runs to 16 residues. Trimming cost V 1 base and J 2 bases, with 13 bases left between them. Germline loops: CDR1 NNHNN, CDR2 SYGAGS (reference sequence). The sequenced CDR3 bases are TGTGCCAGCGGTGATCCCAGGGGACGGGACTATGCT. Amino acids: CASGDPRGRDYA. The CDR3 in its entirety is CASGDPRGRDYAEQFF.

This clone was detected a few times. Mouse gene names and germline throughout. The read terminates 4 residues before the CDR3 end, so the remaining end is supplied by the germline J gene. The chain recombines TRBV13-3 with TRBJ1-2; D call uncertain. V was pared by 1 base and J by 3 bases, with 7 bases between. CDR1 NNHDY and CDR2 SYVADS come from the germline V gene. CDR3 length equals 13 residues. CDR3 loop: CASSDLVDSDYTF. Incomplete CDR3 DNA: TGTGCCAGCAGTGATTTGGTTGACTCC.

This clone was picked up a small number of times. Gene names and germline match the mouse. The read stops 4 residues short of the end of the CDR3; the missing end is completed from the germline J gene. Distinct nucleotide sequences in the sample also encode this CDR3. The V call is TRBV31, the J call TRBJ2-3; 10 nucleotides match TRBD2. Germline V gene lookup returns CDR1 GKSSPN and CDR2 SITVG. V gave up 1 base and J gave up 0 bases; unmatched junction bases: 4. This CDR3 region has 16 residues. The CDR3 DNA, read in part, is TGTGCCTGGAGTCCGGGACTGGGGACTAGTGCAGAA. Translation gives CAWSPGLGTSAE. The CDR3 reads in full as CAWSPGLGTSAETLYF.

As concerns this clone: Germline and genes: mouse. Coverage ceases 4 residues before the CDR3 finishes, and the germline J gene fills in the end. This rearrangement joins TRBV19 to TRBJ2-2; the D is unclear. The germline gives CDR1 FNHDT, CDR2 SITEND (reference sequence). CDR3 size: 15 residues. V shed 2 bases and J shed 1 base, with 9 bases lying between them. The CDR3 loop reads CASSMRLGNTGQLYF. The part of the CDR3 DNA that was read is TGTGCCAGCAGTATGAGATTGGGAAACACCGGG. The full variable domain, in which reference TRBV19 and TRBJ2-2 provide the parts outside the CDR3, is GGIITQTPKFLIGQEGQKLTLKCQQNFNHDTMYWYRQDSGKGLRLIYYSITENDLQKGDLSEGYDASREKKSSFSLTVTSAQKNEMAVFLCASSMRLGNTGQLYFGEGSKLTVL.

A note on this clone: The gene names here belong to mouse. The read stops 3 residues short of the end of the CDR3; the missing end is completed from the germline J gene. The chain employs TRBV19 and TRBJ1-6, with TRBD1 matching 9 bases. Being an ORF, TRBJ1-6 has a function that is uncertain. CDR3 length: 16 residues. Germline trimming cut 3 bases from V and 5 bases from J; bases unmatched to any gene: 6. Germline CDR1 reads FNHDT; CDR2 reads SITEND (reference sequence). CDR3 DNA (partial): TGTGCCAGCAGTAACCCAGGACAGGGGCATAATTCGCCC. Its protein product is CASSNPGQGHNSP. The CDR3 reads in full as CASSNPGQGHNSPLYF.

As concerns this clone: Gene names are the mouse ones. The read terminates 4 residues before the CDR3 end, so the remaining end is supplied by the germline J gene. Other DNA sequences in the sample encode the same CDR3. The chain recombines TRBV1 with TRBJ2-1; D is possibly TRBD1 (6 bases). This CDR3 has 15 residues. Germline values: CDR1 NSQYPW, CDR2 LRSPGD (reference sequence). Trimming pared 0 bases from V and 3 bases from J, leaving 9 bases between. The CDR3 bases that were read are TGCACCTGCAGTGCAGATAGGGGGTTCTATGCT. Its protein is CTCSADRGFYA. The complete CDR3 sequence is CTCSADRGFYAEQFF.

Note on this clone: Germline and genes: mouse. From the germline J gene comes the end of the CDR3, since the read stops 3 residues before it. The rearrangement links TRBV5 to TRBJ1-6, with 7 nucleotides matching TRBD1. TRBJ1-6 is an ORF, and what it does is uncertain. The CDR3 has 16 amino acids. Germline V gene data show CDR1 as LGHNA and CDR2 as YNLKQL (reference sequence). V trimming: 1 base; J trimming: 7 bases; junction bases outside the gene matches: 7. This CDR3 reads CASSQGPGGRNSPLYF. The sequenced part of the CDR3 DNA is TGTGCCAGCAGCCAAGGGCCAGGGGGGAGGAATTCGCCC.

On this clone: Gene names and germline refer to mouse. The read is 4 residues too short to cover the CDR3 end, so that end is filled in from the germline J gene. V gene TRBV19 combines with J gene TRBJ2-2, with 7 bases matching TRBD1. V was clipped by 6 bases and J by 1 base; unmatched bases: 6. Germline V gene lookup returns CDR1 FNHDT and CDR2 SITEND (reference sequence). This CDR3 region has 15 residues. The covered CDR3 bases are TGTGCCAGCAAAAACAGGGGAGAAAACACCGGG. This translates into CASKNRGENTG. Given in full, the CDR3 is CASKNRGENTGQLYF.

As concerns this clone: Here the gene names and germline are mouse. The read falls 4 residues short of the CDR3 end, and the missing part is taken from the germline J gene. V is TRBV19 and J is TRBJ1-1; TRBD1 matches 7 bases. V dropped 6 bases and J dropped 1; count of bases not matched to a gene: 9. The CDR3 is 15 amino acids. The germline CDR1 and CDR2 sequences are FNHDT and SITEND (reference sequence). CDR3 DNA (partial): TGTGCCAGCACACCGGACAGGCCGGGGAACACA. It codes for CASTPDRPGNT. The entire CDR3 protein reads CASTPDRPGNTEVFF.

This clone has only a few counts. The genes and germline here are from mouse. The CDR3 end falls 4 residues outside the read, so it is completed with the germline J gene. The same CDR3 is also encoded by other DNA sequences in this sample. J is TRBJ2-7 and V is TRBV19, with TRBD1 matching over 10 bases. The CDR3 is made up of 12 amino acids. Germline CDR1 is FNHDT and CDR2 is SITEND (reference sequence). CDR3 bases read: TGTGCCAGCACGGGACAGGGGTAT. It yields the protein CASTGQGY. The full-length CDR3 reads as CASTGQGYEQYF.

This clone came up many times. Each gene name is a mouse one. The read gets to within 4 residues of the CDR3 end, and the germline J gene fills in the rest. Other nucleotide sequences from this sample produce the same CDR3. The chain combines TRBV1 with TRBJ1-2, with TRBD1 matching over 7 bases. After removal of 3 bases from V and 0 bases from J, the junction contained 1 base not matched to a gene. CDR1 and CDR2 (germline): NSQYPW, LRSPGD (reference sequence). The CDR3 is 14 residues long. CDR3 bases read: TGCACCTGCAGTGCTGGGACAGCAAACTCC. It codes for CTCSAGTANS. The whole CDR3 reads CTCSAGTANSDYTF.

This clone was picked up a small number of times. The gene symbols are mouse symbols. The read gets to within 4 residues of the CDR3 end, and the germline J gene fills in the rest. V gene TRBV19 combines with J gene TRBJ2-2; D not certain. V dropped 5 bases and J dropped 2 bases, with 7 bases sitting between them. Germline CDR1 is FNHDT and CDR2 is SITEND (reference sequence). This CDR3 comprises 13 residues. CDR3 DNA (partial): TGTGCCAGCAGCCATAGTAACACCGGG. Translated: CASSHSNTG. The entire CDR3 protein is CASSHSNTGQLYF.

About this clone: Gene names refer to mouse genes. The observed sequence ends 4 residues before the CDR3 terminus, with the missing tail filled in from the germline J gene. The chain couples TRBV19 to TRBJ2-5; 8 bases are shared with TRBD2. The CDR3 totals 16 residues. Germline trimming cut 2 bases from V and 2 bases from J; bases unmatched to any gene: 7. The V gene's germline CDR1 is FNHDT and CDR2 SITEND (reference sequence). The CDR3 bases that were read are TGTGCCAGCAGTATTAGGCTGGGGGGTCCCCAAGAC. Its translation is CASSIRLGGPQD. The whole CDR3 is CASSIRLGGPQDTQYF. Together with reference TRBV19 and TRBJ2-5, the CDR3 gives the full variable domain: GGIITQTPKFLIGQEGQKLTLKCQQNFNHDTMYWYRQDSGKGLRLIYYSITENDLQKGDLSEGYDASREKKSSFSLTVTSAQKNEMAVFLCASSIRLGGPQDTQYFGPGTRLLVL.

A few counts support this clone. The genes are named according to mouse. The sequence runs out 4 residues before the end of the CDR3; the remainder is reconstructed from the germline J gene. The sample has other DNA sequences that encode this CDR3 too. The chain carries TRBV1 and TRBJ2-7, with D possibly matching TRBD2 (7 bases). CDR3 size: 14 residues. CDR1 NSQYPW and CDR2 LRSPGD come from the germline V gene (reference sequence). The V end was cut by 2 bases, the J end by 0 bases, with 8 bases between. The DNA read from the CDR3 is TGCACCTGCAGTGCACTGGGGGCCTCCTAT. Translation: CTCSALGASY. The full CDR3 is CTCSALGASYEQYF.

This clone was seen a handful of times. All gene names here are mouse names. The read falls 4 residues short of the CDR3 end, and the missing part is taken from the germline J gene. The gene calls are TRBV19 and TRBJ2-1, with 12 bases fitting TRBD2. Germline CDR1 FNHDT, CDR2 SITEND (reference sequence). Trimming cost V 4 bases and J 5 bases; bases outside gene matches: 4. The CDR3 loop spans 15 amino acids. The CDR3 is CASSPRDWGDAEQFF. The CDR3 bases that were read are TGTGCCAGCAGTCCCCGGGACTGGGGGGATGCT.

As for this clone: Gene names follow the mouse nomenclature. Read sequence stops 4 residues before the CDR3 end, and the germline J gene provides the missing end. The chain recombines TRBV19 with TRBJ1-2; 8 bases are shared with TRBD1. Per germline, CDR1 FNHDT and CDR2 SITEND (reference sequence). This CDR3 is built from 14 residues. J gave up 2 bases and V 5 bases, and 5 bases lay outside the gene matches. CDR3 DNA, as far as it was read: TGTGCCAGCAGCAGACAGGGGTACAACTCC. Translation gives CASSRQGYNS. From start to end, the CDR3 is CASSRQGYNSDYTF.

This clone has a count of ten or more. Gene names refer to mouse genes. The read ends 4 residues before the CDR3 terminus; that terminus is restored from the germline J gene. This chain uses TRBV17 with TRBJ2-7; tentative D call: TRBD1 (6 bases). Per the germline V gene, CDR1 is MNHDT and CDR2 is YYDKIL. The CDR3 spans 13 residues. The sequenced part of the CDR3 DNA is TGTGCTAGCAGTAGAACAGGGCTGTAT. Translating gives CASSRTGLY. From start to end, the CDR3 is CASSRTGLYEQYF.

This clone showed up just a few times. Germline and genes: mouse. The read stops 4 residues short of the end of the CDR3; the missing end is completed from the germline J gene. The rearrangement joins TRBV5 to TRBJ2-2; weak D call: TRBD1 (6 bases). The CDR3 extends over 16 amino acids. V was clipped by 0 bases and J by 0 bases, with 8 bases between them. Germline CDR1 and CDR2: LGHNA and YNLKQL (reference sequence). The CDR3: CASSQEGTTNTGQLYF. The part of the CDR3 DNA that was read is TGTGCCAGCAGCCAAGAAGGGACAACAAACACCGGG.